The 16 T cell receptor beta chains in this list originate from one sample, sequenced in a study of T-cell memory formation after mild COVID-19. A single record per CDR3 protein comes from TCRdb applying MiXCR to the 5' RACE reads. This table holds about 210,000 distinct CDR3 sequences, 10% to 13% found once. Sequences were obtained from PBMCs or a T cell subset sorted from them (not recorded which). Receptors were obtained from a man aged 18 to 30 who had mild COVID-19 (a few samples of this study predate the infection). Cell type and time point are not known.

The chain couples TRBV20-1 to TRBJ2-3, with D perhaps TRBD2 (6 bases). This CDR3 region has 13 residues. Germline values: CDR1 DFQATT, CDR2 SNEGSKA (reference sequence). Trimming removed 5 bases at V and 5 bases at J, with 14 bases between. CDR3 amino acids: CSAWTIGGDTQYF. In DNA, the CDR3 is TGCAGTGCTTGGACTATCGGCGGAGATACGCAGTATTTT.

This rearrangement joins TRBV4-3 to TRBJ1-4; D ambiguous. V dropped 5 bases and J dropped 8 bases, with 12 bases sitting between them. Germline CDR1 LGHNA, CDR2 YSLEER. This CDR3 contains 13 residues. The CDR3 nucleotides read TGCGCCAGCAGCTCGCAGGAGCGGGAAAAACTGTTTTTT. It specifies CASSSQEREKLFF.

This chain connects TRBV9 to TRBJ1-1; no clear D. Germline V CDR1 and CDR2: SGDLS, YYNGEE. Trimming cost V 0 bases and J 4 bases, with 13 bases left between them. This CDR3 is 15 amino acids long. The CDR3 DNA follows: TGTGCCAGCAGCGTAGTGGCCGGAAAGAGCACTGAAGCTTTCTTT. This sequence encodes CASSVVAGKSTEAFF.

In this sample, this clonotype turned up a few times. The gene calls are TRBV19 and TRBJ1-2, with 12 bases identical to TRBD1. The CDR3 is 16 residues long. Germline V CDR1 and CDR2: LNHDA, SQIVND (reference sequence). V lost 6 bases and J lost 4; bases outside the gene matches: 9. This CDR3 is CASRRDRGRGSYGYTF. As DNA, the CDR3 is TGTGCCAGTAGGCGGGACAGGGGGCGCGGGTCCTATGGCTACACCTTC.

This clonotype was counted many times. The genes are TRBV5-1 and TRBJ2-6, with D possibly TRBD2 on 6 matching bases. In germline, CDR1 is SGHRS, CDR2 YFSETQ. With 0 bases removed from V and 0 bases from J, the gap between germline ends came to 16 bases. CDR3 length: 19 amino acids. As DNA, the CDR3 is TGCGCCAGCAGCTTGGTTGGTGGAGGGCCCAACTCTGGGGCCAACGTCCTGACTTTC. Its translation is CASSLVGGGPNSGANVLTF. The entire variable domain, with the rest obtained from reference TRBV5-1 and TRBJ2-6, is as follows: KAGVTQTPRYLIKTRGQQVTLSCSPISGHRSVSWYQQTPGQGLQFLFEYFSETQRNKGNFPGRFSGRQFSNSRSEMNVSTLELGDSALYLCASSLVGGGPNSGANVLTFGAGSRLTVL.

This rearrangement joins TRBV5-1 to TRBJ1-6; D perhaps matches TRBD1 (5 bases). The CDR3 covers 15 residues. Germline-derived CDR1 and CDR2 are SGHRS and YFSETQ. V gave up 4 bases and J gave up 7 bases, with 15 bases separating them. CDR3 in DNA: TGCGCCAGCAGCCAGAGACAGATTTCGAATTCACCCCTCCACTTT. Protein: CASSQRQISNSPLHF.

This chain joins TRBV5-1 and TRBJ1-1; 8 bases agree with TRBD1. The V segment lost 4 bases and the J segment 4 bases; nucleotides outside the gene matches: 3. This CDR3 spans 13 amino acids. Per germline, CDR1 SGHRS and CDR2 YFSETQ. The DNA of the CDR3 is TGCGCCAGCAGCGACAGGGGAAGCACTGAAGCTTTCTTT. Its protein is CASSDRGSTEAFF.

The rearrangement uses TRBV12-3 or TRBV12-4 and TRBJ1-5; TRBD1 matches 7 bases. The length of the CDR3 is 14 residues. Trimming took 3 bases from V and 7 from J; bases not matched to a gene: 6. As DNA, the CDR3 is TGTGCCAGCAGTTTCCCGGCAGGGGGACAGCCCCAGCATTTT. This gives the protein CASSFPAGGQPQHF.

A few counts support this clonotype. The gene calls are TRBV4-3 and TRBJ2-3; 11 bases are shared with TRBD2. CDR1 is LGHNA, CDR2 YSLEER, per germline. V lost 4 bases and J lost 1; bases outside the gene matches: 7. This CDR3 is 17 amino acids long. In DNA, the CDR3 is TGCGCCAGCAGCCCGCGAATACTAGCGGGGGGCACAGATACGCAGTATTTT. It codes for CASSPRILAGGTDTQYF.

J is TRBJ2-3 and V is TRBV29-1; no definite D call. Germline CDR1 SQVTM, CDR2 ANQGSEA. The V and J ends lost 8 bases and 5 bases respectively, with 20 bases between them. The CDR3 extends over 14 amino acids. CDR3 residues: CSTSPTPTRDTQYF. CDR3 bases: TGCAGCACCAGCCCGACACCGACTCGAGATACGCAGTATTTT.

This clonotype was recorded a few times. The chain recombines TRBV5-1 with TRBJ2-2, with 8 bases identical to TRBD1. The CDR3 runs to 15 residues. CDR1 SGHRS and CDR2 YFSETQ come from the germline V gene. Germline trimming cut 1 base from V and 5 bases from J; bases unmatched to any gene: 4. The CDR3 reads CASSLPRGRTGELFF. The CDR3 DNA reads as TGCGCCAGCAGCTTGCCCAGGGGGCGGACCGGGGAGCTGTTTTTT. The complete variable domain, with remaining parts taken from reference TRBV5-1 and TRBJ2-2, reads KAGVTQTPRYLIKTRGQQVTLSCSPISGHRSVSWYQQTPGQGLQFLFEYFSETQRNKGNFPGRFSGRQFSNSRSEMNVSTLELGDSALYLCASSLPRGRTGELFFGEGSRLTVL.

This chain's CDR3 is CASSFPGEEQFF. For the CDR3, the DNA is TGCGCCAGCAGCTTTCCAGGCGAAGAGCAGTTCTTC. The chain employs TRBV5-1 and TRBJ2-1, with no clear D. Trimming pared 2 bases from V and 10 bases from J, leaving 10 bases between. This CDR3 has 12 residues. From germline, CDR1 is SGHRS and CDR2 YFSETQ.

The chain is built from TRBV7-8 and TRBJ1-4; D may be TRBD1 (5 bases). The CDR3 is 16 residues long. Trimming took 5 bases from V and 7 from J, leaving 20 bases between them. CDR1 is SGHVS and CDR2 is FQNEAQ in the germline V gene. This chain's CDR3 is CASSRGRARGAEKLFF. The DNA of the CDR3 is TGTGCCAGCAGCCGCGGGAGGGCCCGAGGGGCTGAAAAACTGTTTTTT.

This chain links TRBV7-3 with TRBJ2-3, with D maybe TRBD2 (6 bases). The CDR3 totals 15 residues. Looked up from germline, CDR1 is SGHTA and CDR2 is FQGTGA. V lost 5 bases to trimming and J lost 0 bases, with 12 bases between them. The CDR3 bases are TGTGCCAGCAGCACGGGACTCCTAAGCACAGATACGCAGTATTTT. It encodes CASSTGLLSTDTQYF.

This clonotype occurred many times. The chain carries TRBV4-1 and TRBJ2-5; the D gene is possibly TRBD1 (6 bases). This CDR3 is 16 amino acids long. Germline values: CDR1 MGHRA, CDR2 YSYEKL. With 4 bases removed from V and 4 bases from J, the gap between germline ends came to 19 bases. Here the CDR3 DNA reads TGCGCCAGCAGCCCCCCCCCGGGACAAAGCTCAGAGACCCAGTACTTC. Residues: CASSPPPGQSSETQYF.

This clonotype was detected only a few times. V is TRBV25-1 and J is TRBJ2-5; a possible D gene is TRBD2 (5 bases). The V gene's germline CDR1 is MGHDK and CDR2 SYGVNS. The CDR3 sequence is 11 residues long. Trimming pared 6 bases from V and 10 bases from J, leaving 12 bases between. Here the CDR3 DNA reads TGTGCCAGCAGCCAGGACTGGAGCCAGTACTTC. It yields the protein CASSQDWSQYF.